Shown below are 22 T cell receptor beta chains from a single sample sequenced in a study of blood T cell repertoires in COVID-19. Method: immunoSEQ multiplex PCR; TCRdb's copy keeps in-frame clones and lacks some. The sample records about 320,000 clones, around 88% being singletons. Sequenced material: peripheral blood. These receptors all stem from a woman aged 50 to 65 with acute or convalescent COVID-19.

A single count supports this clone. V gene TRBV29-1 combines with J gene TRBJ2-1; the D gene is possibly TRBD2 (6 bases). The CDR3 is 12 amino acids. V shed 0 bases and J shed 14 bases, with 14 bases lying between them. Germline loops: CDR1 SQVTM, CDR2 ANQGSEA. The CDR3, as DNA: TGCAGCGTTGAAGATATTGTGGCTAGCGAGTTCTTC. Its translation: CSVEDIVASEFF.

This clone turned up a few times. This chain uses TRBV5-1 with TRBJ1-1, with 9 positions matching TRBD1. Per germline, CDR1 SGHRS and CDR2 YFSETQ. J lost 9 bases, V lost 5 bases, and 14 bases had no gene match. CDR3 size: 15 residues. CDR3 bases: TGCGCCAGCAGTACGATCGGGACAGGGTCCTCGCAAGCTTTCTTT. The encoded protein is CASSTIGTGSSQAFF.

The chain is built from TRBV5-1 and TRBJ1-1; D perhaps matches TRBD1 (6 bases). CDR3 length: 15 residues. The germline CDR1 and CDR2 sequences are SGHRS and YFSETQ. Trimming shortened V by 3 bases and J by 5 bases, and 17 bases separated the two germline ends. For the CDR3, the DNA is TGCGCCAGCAGCTCGCGAACAGGGCAGCGGACTGAAGCTTTCTTT. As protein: CASSSRTGQRTEAFF.

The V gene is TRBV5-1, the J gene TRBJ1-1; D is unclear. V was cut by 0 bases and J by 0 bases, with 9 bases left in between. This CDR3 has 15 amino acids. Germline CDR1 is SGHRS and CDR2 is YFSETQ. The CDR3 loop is CASSLALAVNTEAFF. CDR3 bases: TGCGCCAGCAGCTTGGCCTTGGCCGTGAACACTGAAGCTTTCTTT.

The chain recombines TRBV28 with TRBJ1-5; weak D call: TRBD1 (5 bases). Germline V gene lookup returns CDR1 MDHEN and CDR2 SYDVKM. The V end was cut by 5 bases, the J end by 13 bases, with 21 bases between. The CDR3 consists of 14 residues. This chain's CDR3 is CASSENYGGVSQHF. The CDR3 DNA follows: TGTGCCAGCAGTGAGAATTACGGGGGGGTCTCTCAGCATTTT.

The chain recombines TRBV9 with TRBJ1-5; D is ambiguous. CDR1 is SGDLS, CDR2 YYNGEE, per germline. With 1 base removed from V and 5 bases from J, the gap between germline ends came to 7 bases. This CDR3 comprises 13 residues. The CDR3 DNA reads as TGTGCCAGCAGCGTAATCGGAGATCAGCCCCAGCATTTT. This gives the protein CASSVIGDQPQHF.

CDR3 amino acids: CASSPGAGGEKLFF. Written as DNA, the CDR3 is TGTGCCAGCAGCCCAGGGGCGGGGGGTGAAAAACTGTTTTTT. J is TRBJ1-4 and V is TRBV11-2, with D perhaps matching TRBD1 (6 bases). The CDR3 runs 14 residues. V lost 5 bases and J 7 bases, leaving 14 bases between the germline ends. CDR1 SGHAT and CDR2 FQNNGV come from the germline V gene. The whole variable domain, filled in from reference TRBV11-2 and TRBJ1-4, reads EAGVAQSPRYKIIEKRQSVAFWCNPISGHATLYWYQQILGQGPKLLIQFQNNGVVDDSQLPKDRFSAERLKGVDSTLKIQPAKLEDSAVYLCASSPGAGGEKLFFGSGTQLSVL.

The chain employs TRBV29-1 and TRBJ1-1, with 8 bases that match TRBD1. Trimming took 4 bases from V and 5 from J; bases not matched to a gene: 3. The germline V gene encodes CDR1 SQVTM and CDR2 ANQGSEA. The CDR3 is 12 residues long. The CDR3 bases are TGCAGCGTTGGGCGACAGGGGACTGAAGCTTTCTTT. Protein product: CSVGRQGTEAFF.

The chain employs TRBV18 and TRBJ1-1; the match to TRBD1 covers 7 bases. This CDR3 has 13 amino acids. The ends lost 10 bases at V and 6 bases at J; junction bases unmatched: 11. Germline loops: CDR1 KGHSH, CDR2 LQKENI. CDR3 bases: TGTGCCAACAGCCTACAGGGGAGCGCTGAAGCTTTCTTT. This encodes CANSLQGSAEAFF.

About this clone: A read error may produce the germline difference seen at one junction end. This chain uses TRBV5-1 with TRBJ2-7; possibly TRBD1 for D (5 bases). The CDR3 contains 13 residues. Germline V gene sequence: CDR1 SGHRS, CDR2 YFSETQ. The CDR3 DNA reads TGCGCCACCAGCCTGGACACCTCCTACGAGCAGTACTTC. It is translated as CATSLDTSYEQYF.

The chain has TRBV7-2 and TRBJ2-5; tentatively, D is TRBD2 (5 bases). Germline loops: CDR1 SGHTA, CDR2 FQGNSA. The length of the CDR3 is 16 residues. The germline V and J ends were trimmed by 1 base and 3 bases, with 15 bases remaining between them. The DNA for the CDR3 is TGTGCCAGCAGCTTAGGATTGGCGAGGGCAGAAGAGACCCAGTACTTC. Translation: CASSLGLARAEETQYF.

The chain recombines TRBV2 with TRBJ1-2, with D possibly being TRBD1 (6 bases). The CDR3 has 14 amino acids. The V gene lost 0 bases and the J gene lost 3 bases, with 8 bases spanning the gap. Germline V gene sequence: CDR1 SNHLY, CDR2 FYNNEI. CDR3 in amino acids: CASSEAQGYYGYTF. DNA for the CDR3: TGTGCCAGCAGTGAAGCTCAGGGGTACTATGGCTACACCTTC.

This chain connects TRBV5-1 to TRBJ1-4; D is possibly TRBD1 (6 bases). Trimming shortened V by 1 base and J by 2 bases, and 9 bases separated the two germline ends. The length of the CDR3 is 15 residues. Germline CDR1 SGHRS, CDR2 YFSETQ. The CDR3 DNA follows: TGCGCCAGCAGCTTGCAGGGGCAGACTAATGAAAAACTGTTTTTT. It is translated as CASSLQGQTNEKLFF. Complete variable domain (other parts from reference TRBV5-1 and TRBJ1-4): KAGVTQTPRYLIKTRGQQVTLSCSPISGHRSVSWYQQTPGQGLQFLFEYFSETQRNKGNFPGRFSGRQFSNSRSEMNVSTLELGDSALYLCASSLQGQTNEKLFFGSGTQLSVL.

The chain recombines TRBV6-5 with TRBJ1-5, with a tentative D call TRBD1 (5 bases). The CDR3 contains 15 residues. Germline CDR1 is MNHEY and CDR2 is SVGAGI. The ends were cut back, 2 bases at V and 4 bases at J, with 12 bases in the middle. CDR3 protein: CASSYTQGWNQPQHF. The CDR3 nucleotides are TGTGCCAGCAGTTACACTCAGGGATGGAATCAGCCCCAGCATTTT.

The CDR3 nucleotides read TGTGCCAGCAGCCGTACTCCCGGGACAGGAAACTATGGCTACACCTTC. Translating gives CASSRTPGTGNYGYTF. V usage is TRBV13 and J usage is TRBJ1-2; 8 bases are shared with TRBD1. This CDR3 contains 16 residues. The J segment lost 2 bases and the V segment lost 5 bases, leaving 10 bases of the junction unmatched. CDR1 PRHDT and CDR2 FYEKMQ come from the germline V gene (reference sequence).

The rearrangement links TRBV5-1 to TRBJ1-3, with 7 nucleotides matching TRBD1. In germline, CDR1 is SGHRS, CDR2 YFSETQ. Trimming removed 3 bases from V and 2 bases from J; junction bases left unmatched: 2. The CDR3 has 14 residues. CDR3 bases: TGCGCCAGCAGCTCTGACAGGGCTGGAAACACCATATATTTT. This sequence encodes CASSSDRAGNTIYF.

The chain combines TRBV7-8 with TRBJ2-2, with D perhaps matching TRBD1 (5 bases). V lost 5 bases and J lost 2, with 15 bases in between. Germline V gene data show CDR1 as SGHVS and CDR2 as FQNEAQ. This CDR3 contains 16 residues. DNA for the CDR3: TGTGCCAGCAGCCCCAGGGTGGGCTCCAACACCGGGGAGCTGTTTTTT. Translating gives CASSPRVGSNTGELFF.

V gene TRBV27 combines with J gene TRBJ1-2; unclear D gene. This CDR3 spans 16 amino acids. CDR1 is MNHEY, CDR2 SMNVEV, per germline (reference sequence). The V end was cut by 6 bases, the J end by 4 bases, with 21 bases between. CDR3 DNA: TGTGCCAGCAGCCTAAGGACTCAACCACTCCTCTATGGCTACACCTTC. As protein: CASSLRTQPLLYGYTF.

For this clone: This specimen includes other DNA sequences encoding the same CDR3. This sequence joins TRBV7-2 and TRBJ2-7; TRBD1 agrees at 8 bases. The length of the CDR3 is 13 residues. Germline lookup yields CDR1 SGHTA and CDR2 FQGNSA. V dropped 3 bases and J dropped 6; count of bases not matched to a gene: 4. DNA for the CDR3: TGTGCCAGCAGCTTGGACAGGGCGGGCGAGCAGTACTTC. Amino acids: CASSLDRAGEQYF. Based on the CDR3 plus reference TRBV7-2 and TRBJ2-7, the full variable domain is GAGVSQSPSNKVTEKGKDVELRCDPISGHTALYWYRQSLGQGLEFLIYFQGNSAPDKSGLPSDRFSAERTGGSVSTLTIQRTQQEDSAVYLCASSLDRAGEQYFGPGTRLTVT.

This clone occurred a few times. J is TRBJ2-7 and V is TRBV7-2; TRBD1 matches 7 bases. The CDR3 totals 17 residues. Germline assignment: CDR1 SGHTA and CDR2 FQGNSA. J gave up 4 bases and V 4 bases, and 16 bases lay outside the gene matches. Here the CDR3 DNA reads TGTGCCAGCAGCTACCCAAGGGGACAGCCGTTTTTGTACGAGCAGTACTTC. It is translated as CASSYPRGQPFLYEQYF. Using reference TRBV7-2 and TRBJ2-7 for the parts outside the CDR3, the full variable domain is GAGVSQSPSNKVTEKGKDVELRCDPISGHTALYWYRQSLGQGLEFLIYFQGNSAPDKSGLPSDRFSAERTGGSVSTLTIQRTQQEDSAVYLCASSYPRGQPFLYEQYFGPGTRLTVT.

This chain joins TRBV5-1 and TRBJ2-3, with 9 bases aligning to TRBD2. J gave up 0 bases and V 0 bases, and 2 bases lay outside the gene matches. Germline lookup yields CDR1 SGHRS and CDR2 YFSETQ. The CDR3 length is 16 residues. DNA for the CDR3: TGCGCCAGCAGCTTGGGACTAGCGGCCAGCACAGATACGCAGTATTTT. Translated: CASSLGLAASTDTQYF.

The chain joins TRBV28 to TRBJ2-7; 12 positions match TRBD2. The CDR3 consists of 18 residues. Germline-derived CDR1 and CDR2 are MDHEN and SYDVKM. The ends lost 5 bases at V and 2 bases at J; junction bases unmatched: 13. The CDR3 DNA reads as TGTGCCAGCAGTCCCGTGGGGGGGGGACTAGCGGGTACCTACGAGCAGTACTTC. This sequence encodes CASSPVGGGLAGTYEQYF.